This is a list of T cell receptor beta chains from one sample in a study of tumor-infiltrating lymphocytes in primary liver carcinoma. TCRdb re-analysed the multiplex PCR reads in MiXCR, keeping a single row per CDR3 protein. The sample contains about 200,000 distinct CDR3 sequences, less than 75% of which appear only once. Sequenced input: peripheral blood. These receptors came from a woman aged 60-70 years with primary liver carcinoma and hepatitis B virus infection. CDR3s include the opening cysteine and the closing phenylalanine or tryptophan. D genes are given only for firm matches. Only some rows state a clone size, as once, few, many or a class for expanded clones.

V,D,J,size,DNA,CDR3
TRBV29-1,NA,TRBJ2-2,NA,TGCAGCGTTGTAACGGGGGGCACCGGGGAGCTGCTTTTT,CSVVTGGTGELLF
TRBV11-2,NA,TRBJ2-2,NA,TGTGCCAGCAGCCGCATTGAACAGAGGACCGGGGAGCTGTTCTTT,CASSRIEQRTGELFF
TRBV5-4,TRBD1,TRBJ2-7,NA,TGTGCCAGCAGCTTCCATCCTCCGGGACAGGGAGGGTCCTACGAGCAGTACTTC,CASSFHPPGQGGSYEQYF
TRBV29-1,TRBD1,TRBJ1-1,many,TGCAGCGTTTACGACAGGGGCACTGAAGCTTTCTTT,CSVYDRGTEAFF
TRBV6-1,TRBD1,TRBJ1-1,many,TGTGCCAGCAGTAGGACAGGGTGGAACACTGAAGCTTTCTTT,CASSRTGWNTEAFF
TRBV11-2,NA,TRBJ2-5,NA,TGTACCAGCAGCTTAGCAGAAAAGACCCAGTACTTC,CTSSLAEKTQYF
TRBV11-2,TRBD1,TRBJ1-2,NA,TGTGCCGGCAGCCGAACCGAGCCAGGGGGGATCTATGGCTACACCTTC,CAGSRTEPGGIYGYTF
TRBV25-1,NA,TRBJ1-1,few,TGTGCCAGCAGTGAGCTGGGGCACACTGAAGCTTTCTTT,CASSELGHTEAFF
TRBV7-9,NA,TRBJ1-1,few,TGTGCCAGCAGCTTGGGCATTTCAGGGGTGGCTGAAGCTTTCTTT,CASSLGISGVAEAFF
TRBV11-3,NA,TRBJ2-5,NA,TGTGCCAGCAGCGGCCGGAGCCAAGAGACCCAGTATTTC,CASSGRSQETQYF